The rows below give T cell receptor beta chains drawn from one sample of a study of Graves' ophthalmopathy and Graves' hyperthyroidism. TCRdb reanalysed the multiplex PCR reads using MiXCR and keeps one entry per CDR3 protein. The repertoire holds around 470,000 distinct CDR3 sequences, around 15% seen once, with 8% to 10% in the top ten. Material for sequencing was blood. The receptors originated from a woman in her twenties or thirties with Graves' ophthalmopathy. CDR3s include the opening cysteine and the closing phenylalanine or tryptophan.

j_call v_call cdr3_aa
TRBJ2-2 TRBV9 CASSVGASGDWGANTGELFF
TRBJ1-1 TRBV29-1 CSGSRDRGRGTEAFF
TRBJ2-5 TRBV5-1 CASSLSQAWETQYF
TRBJ2-6 TRBV29-1 CSVEEPRTYDSGANVLTF
TRBJ1-2 TRBV6-1 CASRFQGYGYTF
TRBJ1-1 TRBV7-3 CASSPLGRGTEAFF
TRBJ1-2 TRBV30 CAWSGHYGYTF
TRBJ2-7 TRBV11-2 CASSLGQAPAYEQYF
TRBJ2-2 TRBV28 CASSLSGLANTGELFF
TRBJ2-7 TRBV7-9 CASSLISRDSEQYF
TRBJ2-7 TRBV5-1 CASSPVTIGYEQYF
TRBJ1-6 TRBV11-2 CASSPRGGWYSPLHF
TRBJ2-5 TRBV20-1 CSAWTSGEETQYF
TRBJ2-2 TRBV6-1 CASSVNRGTGELFF
TRBJ1-2 TRBV6-1 CASRDPMRHYGYTF
TRBJ2-5 TRBV13 CASSNSGSTQETQYF
TRBJ1-1 TRBV20-1 CSAKGMNTEAFF
TRBJ2-5 TRBV25-1 CASSDYDHRVEGETQYF
TRBJ1-2 TRBV5-4 CAGGQGVEGNYGYTF
TRBJ1-5 TRBV20-1 CSARDREIQPQHF
TRBJ1-2 TRBV29-1 CSDQDRGVGYTF
TRBJ1-1 TRBV12-5 CASGFATSGTEAFF
TRBJ1-1 TRBV2 CASITGYGQAEAFF
TRBJ1-5 TRBV19 CASNTRVRRNQPQHF
TRBJ2-5 TRBV5-6 CASSLFGVAAEETQYF
TRBJ1-5 TRBV24-1 CATSDPGSNQPQHF
TRBJ2-2 TRBV2 CASRASGGLNTGELFF
TRBJ1-2 TRBV7-3 CASSYDRGNGYTF
TRBJ2-6 TRBV2 CASTEGANVLTF
TRBJ1-1 TRBV3-1 CAVGWGGAAEAFF
TRBJ1-2 TRBV5-1 CASSPKQGNGYTF
TRBJ1-5 TRBV2 CASSDRDYSNQPQHF
TRBJ2-2 TRBV2 CASSGRRLAGVTGELFF